This T cell receptor (beta chain) came from a study of T cells in localized non-small cell lung cancer. Some clones are missing from TCRdb's copy, which holds only in-frame ones; the method was immunoSEQ multiplex PCR. The sample carries 20,000 to 30,000 clones, about 91% recorded once. Germline V CDR1 and CDR2: MGHDK, SYGVNS. V dropped 5 bases and J dropped 7; count of bases not matched to a gene: 14. CDR3 length: 16 amino acids. The source was peripheral blood, collected before any cancer treatment. The receptor was derived from a female donor over 55 with stage II squamous cell lung carcinoma. The rearrangement uses TRBV25-1 and TRBJ1-3; 7 bases line up with TRBD1. The CDR3 is CASSLRQGGPGNTIYF. Here the CDR3 DNA reads TGTGCCAGCAGTTTAAGGCAAGGGGGCCCGGGGAACACCATATATTTT.